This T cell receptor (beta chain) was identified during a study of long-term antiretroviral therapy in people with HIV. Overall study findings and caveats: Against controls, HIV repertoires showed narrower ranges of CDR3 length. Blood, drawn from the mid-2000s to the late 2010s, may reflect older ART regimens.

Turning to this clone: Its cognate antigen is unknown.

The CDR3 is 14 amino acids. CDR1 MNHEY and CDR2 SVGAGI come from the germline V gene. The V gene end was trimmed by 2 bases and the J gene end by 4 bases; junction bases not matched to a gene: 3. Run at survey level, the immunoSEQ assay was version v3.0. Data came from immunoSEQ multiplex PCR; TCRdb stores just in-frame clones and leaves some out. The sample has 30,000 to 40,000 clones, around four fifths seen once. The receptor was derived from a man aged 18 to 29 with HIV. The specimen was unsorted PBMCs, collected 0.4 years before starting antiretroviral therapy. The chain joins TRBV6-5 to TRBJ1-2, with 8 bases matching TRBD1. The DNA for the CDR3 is TGTGCCAGCAGTTACCAGGGGGCAAGCTATGGCTACACCTTC. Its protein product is CASSYQGASYGYTF.